This T cell receptor beta chain stems from a study of graft-versus-host responses after intestinal transplantation. The CDR3 totals 13 residues. CDR1 SQVTM and CDR2 ANQGSEA come from the germline V gene. V dropped 7 bases and J dropped 0 bases, with 11 bases sitting between them. Notes on this clone: The antigen is unknown.

Method: immunoSEQ multiplex PCR; TCRdb's copy keeps in-frame clones and lacks some. Here the sample spans just over 85,000 clones, 80% to 95% being singletons. The sequence was collected from a human donor who was the organ donor for an intestinal transplant. The chain links TRBV29-1 to TRBJ2-3, with TRBD2 as a possible D gene (5 bases). The starting material was unstimulated CD8+ T cells sorted from spleen or lymph node cells, obtained before transplant. CDR3 residues: CSALRGSTDTQYF. For the CDR3, the DNA is TGCAGCGCCCTCCGGGGTAGCACAGATACGCAGTATTTT.